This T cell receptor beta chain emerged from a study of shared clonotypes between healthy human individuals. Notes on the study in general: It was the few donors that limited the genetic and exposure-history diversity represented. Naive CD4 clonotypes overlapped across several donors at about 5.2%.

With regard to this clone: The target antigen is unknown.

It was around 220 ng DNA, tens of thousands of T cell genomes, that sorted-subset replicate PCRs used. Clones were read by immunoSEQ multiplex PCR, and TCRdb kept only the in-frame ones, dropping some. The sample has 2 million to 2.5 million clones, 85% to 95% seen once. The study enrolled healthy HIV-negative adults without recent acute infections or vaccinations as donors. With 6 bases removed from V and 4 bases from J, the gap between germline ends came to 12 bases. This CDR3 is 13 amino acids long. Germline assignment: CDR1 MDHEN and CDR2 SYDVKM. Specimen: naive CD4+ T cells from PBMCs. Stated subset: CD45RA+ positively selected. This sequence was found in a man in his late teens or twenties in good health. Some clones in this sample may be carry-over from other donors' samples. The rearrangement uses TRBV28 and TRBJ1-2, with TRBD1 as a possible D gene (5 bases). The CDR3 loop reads CASRTQTVYGYTF. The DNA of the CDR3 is TGTGCCAGCAGGACGCAGACAGTCTATGGCTACACCTTC.